This is a list of T cell receptor beta chains from one sample in a study of cytomegalovirus exposure and HLA in healthy donors. Data came from immunoSEQ multiplex PCR; TCRdb stores just in-frame clones and leaves some out. The table has roughly 170,000 clones, approximately 81% seen once. Sequenced sample: PBMCs. The receptors were sampled from a male donor in good health and CMV-seronegative. The CDR3 runs from the conserved cysteine through the conserved F or W. Each record gives: D gene, clone size, J gene, V gene, CDR3 DNA, CDR3 protein. A D gene is named only where the DNA matches it firmly. Only part of the rows carry a size: once, few, many, or a class if the clone is expanded.

NA	few	TRBJ1-1	TRBV11-2	TGTGCCAGCAGCTCAGGGGTCTCGCGTGGGAACACTGAAGCTTTCTTT	CASSSGVSRGNTEAFF
TRBD2	once	TRBJ2-7	TRBV27	TGTGCCAGCAGTTTAACTAGCGGGGGGTCCTACGAGCAGTACTTC	CASSLTSGGSYEQYF
NA	NA	TRBJ1-4	TRBV7-2	TGTGCCAGCCGCGGACAGTCTAATGAAAAACTGTTTTTT	CASRGQSNEKLFF
NA	NA	TRBJ1-1	TRBV4-1	TGCGCCAGCAGCCCCACTTTAAACACTGAAGCTTTCTTT	CASSPTLNTEAFF
TRBD1	NA	TRBJ2-3	TRBV29-1	TGCAGCGTAGCCCGGACAGGGATCACAGATACGCAGTATTTT	CSVARTGITDTQYF
NA	NA	TRBJ2-1	TRBV9	TGTGCCAGCAGCGTAAGGCCTATTGGCGGCGATGAGCAGTTCTTC	CASSVRPIGGDEQFF
TRBD1	NA	TRBJ1-5	TRBV6-5	TGTGCCAGCAGCTTGACAGGGGGCAATCAGCCCCAGCATTTT	CASSLTGGNQPQHF
TRBD2	few	TRBJ2-5	TRBV6-1	TGTGCCAGCAGTGATGTAGCTAGCGGGCTAAAAGAGACCCAGTACTTC	CASSDVASGLKETQYF
TRBD2	NA	TRBJ2-7	TRBV4-2	TGTGCCAGCAGCCAAGGGGATAGCGGGTGGTACGAGCAGTACTTC	CASSQGDSGWYEQYF
TRBD1	few	TRBJ1-2	TRBV14	TGTGCCAGCAGCCGAAACACAGGGGCCTATGGCTACACCTTC	CASSRNTGAYGYTF
NA	once	TRBJ1-5	TRBV7-2	TGTGCCAGCAGCCCACGTGGGGGGGCGGGTAGCAATCAGCCCCAGCATTTT	CASSPRGGAGSNQPQHF